This TCR beta chain is drawn from a study of blood T cells in healthy people across ages. It was approximately 10 milliliters of peripheral blood that were drawn from each donor. Next came a second PCR, run for roughly 6 to 11 cycles, which used a sample-barcoded 5' primer along with a J-beta primer mix. TCRdb ran MiXCR on the 5' RACE reads and lists one entry per CDR3 protein. Here the sample spans approximately 830,000 distinct CDR3 sequences, 62% being singletons. V was shortened by 4 bases and J by 2 bases, with 12 bases between the two germline ends. CDR1 is SGHTA, CDR2 FQGTGA, per germline. The CDR3 runs to 14 residues.

This sequence joins TRBV7-3 and TRBJ2-7; D might be TRBD1 (5 bases). The clonotype originates from a man aged 25 to 40 in good health. The sample was blood. The CDR3 DNA reads as TGTGCCAGCAGCTCCGACAGTTCCCCCTACGAGCAGTACTTC. Translation: CASSSDSSPYEQYF.